The clone carrying this TCR beta chain counts as medium-sized. These data are taken from a study of T cell responses to AZD1222 COVID-19 vaccine. Per the germline V gene, CDR1 is MRHNA and CDR2 is SNTAGT. The CDR3 is 15 residues long. The V gene end was trimmed by 3 bases and the J gene end by 6 bases; junction bases not matched to a gene: 5. This table comes from immunoSEQ multiplex PCR, and its TCRdb copy is limited to in-frame clones, with some not included. The sample includes around 95,000 clones, 85% to 90% of them seen just once. This clonotype originated in an adult in good health. The specimen was peripheral blood, collected on day 0 of AZD1222 vaccination. The rearrangement uses TRBV6-4 and TRBJ2-2; 9 nucleotides line up with TRBD1. CDR3 protein: CASSEGQGDSGELFF. In DNA form, the CDR3 reads TGTGCCAGCAGTGAGGGACAGGGTGACTCCGGGGAGCTGTTTTTT.